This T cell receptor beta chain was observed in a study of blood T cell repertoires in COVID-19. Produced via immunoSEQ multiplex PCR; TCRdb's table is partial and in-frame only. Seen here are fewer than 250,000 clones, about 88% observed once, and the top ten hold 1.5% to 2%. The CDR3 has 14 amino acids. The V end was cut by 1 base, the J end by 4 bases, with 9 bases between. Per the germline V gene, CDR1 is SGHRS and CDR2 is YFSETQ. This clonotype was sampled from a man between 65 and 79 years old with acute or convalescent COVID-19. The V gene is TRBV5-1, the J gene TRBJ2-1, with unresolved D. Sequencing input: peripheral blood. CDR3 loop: CASSLQTEYNEQFF. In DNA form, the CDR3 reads TGCGCCAGCAGCTTGCAGACGGAGTACAATGAGCAGTTCTTC.